The T cell receptor (beta chain) described here comes from a study of blood T cells in healthy people across ages. Sample-barcoded 5' priming and a J-beta primer mix drove a second PCR of about 7 to 11 cycles. MiXCR, applied by TCRdb to the 5' RACE reads, yields one record per CDR3 protein. The data contain hundreds of thousands of distinct CDR3 sequences, 25% to 35% of them singletons. In each sample, at least 6 million PBMCs were isolated. Germline V gives CDR1 DFQATT, CDR2 SNEGSKA (reference sequence). V was clipped by 4 bases and J by 2 bases; unmatched bases: 10. The CDR3 runs 15 residues. The sequence derives from a woman older than 75 in good health. The chain has TRBV20-1 and TRBJ1-1, with 7 positions matching TRBD1. The sequenced material came from blood. The CDR3 DNA is TGCAGTGCTACCGAGACAGGGCTTCCCAACACTGAAGCTTTCTTT. It specifies CSATETGLPNTEAFF.